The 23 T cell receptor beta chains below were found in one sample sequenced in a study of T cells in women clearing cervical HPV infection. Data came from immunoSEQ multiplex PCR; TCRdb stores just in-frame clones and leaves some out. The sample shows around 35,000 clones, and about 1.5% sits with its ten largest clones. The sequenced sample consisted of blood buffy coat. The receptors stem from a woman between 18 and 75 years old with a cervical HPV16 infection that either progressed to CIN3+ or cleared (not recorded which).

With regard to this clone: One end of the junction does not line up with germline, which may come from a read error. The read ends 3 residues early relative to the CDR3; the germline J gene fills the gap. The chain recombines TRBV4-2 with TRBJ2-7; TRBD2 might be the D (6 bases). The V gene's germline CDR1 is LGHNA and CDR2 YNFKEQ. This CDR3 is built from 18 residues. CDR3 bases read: TGCGCCAGCAGCCAGAGGGACTTCAGGGAACCTGGGACCTACGAG. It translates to CASSQRDFREPGTYE. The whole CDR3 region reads CASSQRDFREPGTYEQYF.

The CDR3 bases that were read are TGTGCCTGGAGTGCCTGGACAGGGCAAACTGAA. Protein sequence: CAWSAWTGQTE. The entire CDR3 sequence reads CAWSAWTGQTEAFF. This chain uses TRBV30 with TRBJ1-1; 8 bases are a match to TRBD1. Read sequence stops 3 residues before the CDR3 end, and the germline J gene provides the missing end. The germline V gene has CDR1 GTSNPN and CDR2 SVGIG (reference sequence). Trimming cost V 1 base and J 5 bases; bases outside gene matches: 6. This CDR3 contains 14 residues.

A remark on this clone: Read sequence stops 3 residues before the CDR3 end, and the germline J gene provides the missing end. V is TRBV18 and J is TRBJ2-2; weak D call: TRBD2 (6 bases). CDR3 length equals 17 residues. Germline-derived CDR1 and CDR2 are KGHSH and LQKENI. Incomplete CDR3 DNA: TGTGCCAGCTCACCACTTTTCCGGCCTGGGGGGTATGAAAAG. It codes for CASSPLFRPGGYEK. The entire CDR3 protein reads CASSPLFRPGGYEKLFF.

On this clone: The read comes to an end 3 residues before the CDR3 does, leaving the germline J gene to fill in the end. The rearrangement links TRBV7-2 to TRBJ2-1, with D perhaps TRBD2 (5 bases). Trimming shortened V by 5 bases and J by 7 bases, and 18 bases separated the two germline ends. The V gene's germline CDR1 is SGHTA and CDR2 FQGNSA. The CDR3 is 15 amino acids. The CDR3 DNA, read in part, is TGTGCCAGCAGCCTGGACTCCAGGTTGGGGAATGAG. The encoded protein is CASSLDSRLGNE. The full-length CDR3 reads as CASSLDSRLGNEQFF.

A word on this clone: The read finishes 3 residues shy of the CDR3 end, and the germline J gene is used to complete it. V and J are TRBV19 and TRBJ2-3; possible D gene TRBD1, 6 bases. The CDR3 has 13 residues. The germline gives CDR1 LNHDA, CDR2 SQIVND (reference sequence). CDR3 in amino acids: CASSTRTEETQYF. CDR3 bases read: TGTGCCAGTAGTACTAGGACAGAAGAGACG.

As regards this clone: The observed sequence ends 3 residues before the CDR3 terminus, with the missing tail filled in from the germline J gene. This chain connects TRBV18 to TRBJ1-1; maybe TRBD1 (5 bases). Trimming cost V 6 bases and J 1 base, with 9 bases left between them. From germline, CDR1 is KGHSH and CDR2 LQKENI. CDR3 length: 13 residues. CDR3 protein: CASSSDRNTEAFF. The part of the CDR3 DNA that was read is TGTGCCAGCTCCTCCGACAGGAACACTGAA.

The sequenced CDR3 bases are TGTGCCAGCAGCCACAGGGTCGAGGAGACC. Its translation is CASSHRVEET. The CDR3 in full is CASSHRVEETQYF. The chain is built from TRBV7-3 and TRBJ2-5, with a weak D call TRBD1 (6 bases). The sequence runs out 3 residues before the end of the CDR3; the remainder is reconstructed from the germline J gene. Germline V gives CDR1 SGHTA, CDR2 FQGTGA. Trimming pared 5 bases from V and 5 bases from J, leaving 12 bases between. The CDR3 is 13 amino acids.

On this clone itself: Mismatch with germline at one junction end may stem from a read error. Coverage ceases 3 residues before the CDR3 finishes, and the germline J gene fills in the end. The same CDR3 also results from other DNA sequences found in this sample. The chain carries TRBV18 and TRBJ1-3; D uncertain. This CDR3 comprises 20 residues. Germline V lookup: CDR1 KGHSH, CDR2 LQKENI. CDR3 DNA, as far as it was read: TGTGCCAGCTCACCAGGTGGAGGGCTTGGCCCGGAGGGCTCTGGAAACACA. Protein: CASSPGGGLGPEGSGNT. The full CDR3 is CASSPGGGLGPEGSGNTIYF.

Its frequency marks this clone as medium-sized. Incomplete CDR3 DNA: TGTGCCAGCAGTGAAGGGGGCACAGATACG. It codes for CASSEGGTDT. The CDR3 reads in full as CASSEGGTDTQYF. The chain links TRBV6-4 to TRBJ2-3; possibly TRBD1 for D (5 bases). The CDR3 extends 3 residues past the end of the read, so its final part is completed from the germline J gene. The germline V and J ends were trimmed by 3 bases and 1 base, with 5 bases remaining between them. Germline CDR1 is MRHNA and CDR2 is SNTAGT. The CDR3 extends over 13 amino acids.

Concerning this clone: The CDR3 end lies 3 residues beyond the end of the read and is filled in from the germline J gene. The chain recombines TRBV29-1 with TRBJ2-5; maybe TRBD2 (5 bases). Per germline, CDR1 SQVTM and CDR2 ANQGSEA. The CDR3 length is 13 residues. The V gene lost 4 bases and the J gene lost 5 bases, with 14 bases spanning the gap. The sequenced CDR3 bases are TGCAGCGTTGCTCTTGTTGGCGGGGAGACC. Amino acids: CSVALVGGET. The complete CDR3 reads CSVALVGGETQYF.

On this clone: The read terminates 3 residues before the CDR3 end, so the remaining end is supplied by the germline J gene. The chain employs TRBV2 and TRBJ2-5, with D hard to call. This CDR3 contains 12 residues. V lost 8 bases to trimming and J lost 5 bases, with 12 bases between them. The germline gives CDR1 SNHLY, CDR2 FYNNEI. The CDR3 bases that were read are TGTGCCAGCCGGATAGCCGGGGAGACC. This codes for CASRIAGET. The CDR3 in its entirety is CASRIAGETQYF.

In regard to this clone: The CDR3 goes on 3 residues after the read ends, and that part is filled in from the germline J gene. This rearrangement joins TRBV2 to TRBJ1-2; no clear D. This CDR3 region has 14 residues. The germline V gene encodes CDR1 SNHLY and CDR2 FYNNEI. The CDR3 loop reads CASSEADLGNGYTF. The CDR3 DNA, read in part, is TGTGCCAGCAGTGAAGCGGACTTAGGGAACGGC.

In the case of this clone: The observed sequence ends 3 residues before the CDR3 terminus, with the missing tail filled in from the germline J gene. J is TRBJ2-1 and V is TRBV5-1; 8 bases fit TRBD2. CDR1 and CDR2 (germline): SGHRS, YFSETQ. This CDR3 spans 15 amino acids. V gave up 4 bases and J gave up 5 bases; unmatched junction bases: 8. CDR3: CASSRGGSGDNEQFF. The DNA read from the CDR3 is TGCGCCAGCAGCAGGGGGGGTAGCGGGGACAATGAG.

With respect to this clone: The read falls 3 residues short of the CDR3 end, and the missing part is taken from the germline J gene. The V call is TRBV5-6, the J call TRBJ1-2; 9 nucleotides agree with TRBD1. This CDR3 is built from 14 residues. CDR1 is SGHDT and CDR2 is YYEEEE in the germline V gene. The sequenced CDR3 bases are TGTGCCAGCAGCTTCCAGACAGGGGGTTCGAGC. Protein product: CASSFQTGGSS. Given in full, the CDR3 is CASSFQTGGSSYTF. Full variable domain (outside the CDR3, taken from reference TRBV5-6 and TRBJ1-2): DAGVTQSPTHLIKTRGQQVTLRCSPKSGHDTVSWYQQALGQGPQFIFQYYEEEERQRGNFPDRFSGHQFPNYSSELNVNALLLGDSALYLCASSFQTGGSSYTFGSGTRLTVV.

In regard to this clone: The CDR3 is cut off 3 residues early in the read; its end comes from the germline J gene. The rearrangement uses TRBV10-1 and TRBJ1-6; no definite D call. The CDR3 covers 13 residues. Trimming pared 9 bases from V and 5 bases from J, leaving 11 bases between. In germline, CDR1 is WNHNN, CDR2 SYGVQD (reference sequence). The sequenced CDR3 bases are TGCGCCAGTGCACCGGGGAATAATTCACCC. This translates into CASAPGNNSP. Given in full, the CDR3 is CASAPGNNSPLHF.

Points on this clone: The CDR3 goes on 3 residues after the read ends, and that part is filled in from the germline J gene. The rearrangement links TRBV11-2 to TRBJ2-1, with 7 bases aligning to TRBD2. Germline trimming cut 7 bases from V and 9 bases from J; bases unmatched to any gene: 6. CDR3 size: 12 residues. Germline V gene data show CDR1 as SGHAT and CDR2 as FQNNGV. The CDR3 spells CASTLGLTEQFF. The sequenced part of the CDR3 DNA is TGTGCCAGCACCCTGGGACTAACTGAG.

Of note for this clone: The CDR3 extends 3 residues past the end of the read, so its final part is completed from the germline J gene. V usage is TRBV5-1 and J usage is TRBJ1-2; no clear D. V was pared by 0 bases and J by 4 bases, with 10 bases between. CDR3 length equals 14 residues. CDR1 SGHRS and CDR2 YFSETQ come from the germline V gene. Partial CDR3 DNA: TGCGCCAGCAGCTTGGTTTTTACTGGCTATGGC. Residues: CASSLVFTGYG. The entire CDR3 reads CASSLVFTGYGYTF.

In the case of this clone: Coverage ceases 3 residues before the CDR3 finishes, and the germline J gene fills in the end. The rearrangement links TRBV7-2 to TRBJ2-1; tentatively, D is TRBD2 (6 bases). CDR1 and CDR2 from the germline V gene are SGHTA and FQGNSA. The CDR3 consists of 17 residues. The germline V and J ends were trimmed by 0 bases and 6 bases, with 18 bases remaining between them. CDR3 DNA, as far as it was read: TGTGCCAGCAGCTTAGCTTTAGGGGTGGGACTTGTCAATGAG. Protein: CASSLALGVGLVNE. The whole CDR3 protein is CASSLALGVGLVNEQFF.

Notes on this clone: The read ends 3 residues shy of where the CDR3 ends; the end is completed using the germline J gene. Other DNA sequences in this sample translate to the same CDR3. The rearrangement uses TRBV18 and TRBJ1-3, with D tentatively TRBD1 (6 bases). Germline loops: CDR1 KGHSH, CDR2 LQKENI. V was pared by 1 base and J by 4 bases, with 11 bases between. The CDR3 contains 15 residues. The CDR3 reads CASSPRDILGNTIYF. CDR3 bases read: TGTGCCAGCTCACCACGGGACATACTCGGAAACACC.

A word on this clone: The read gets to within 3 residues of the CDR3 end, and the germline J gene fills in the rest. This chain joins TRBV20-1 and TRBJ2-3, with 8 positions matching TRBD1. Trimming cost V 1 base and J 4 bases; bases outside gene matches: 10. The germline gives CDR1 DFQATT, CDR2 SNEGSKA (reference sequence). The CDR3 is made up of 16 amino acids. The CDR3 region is CSARATDRAFPDTQYF. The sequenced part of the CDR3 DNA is TGCAGTGCTAGAGCGACGGACAGGGCTTTCCCAGATACG.

CDR3 loop: CASSLVNGLAAGELFF. Partial CDR3 DNA: TGCGCCAGCAGCTTGGTAAACGGTCTAGCTGCCGGGGAG. The chain couples TRBV5-1 to TRBJ2-2; possibly TRBD2 for D (5 bases). The read ends 3 residues shy of where the CDR3 ends; the end is completed using the germline J gene. Per germline, CDR1 SGHRS and CDR2 YFSETQ. The CDR3 covers 16 residues. Trimming removed 0 bases from V and 6 bases from J, with 15 bases in between.

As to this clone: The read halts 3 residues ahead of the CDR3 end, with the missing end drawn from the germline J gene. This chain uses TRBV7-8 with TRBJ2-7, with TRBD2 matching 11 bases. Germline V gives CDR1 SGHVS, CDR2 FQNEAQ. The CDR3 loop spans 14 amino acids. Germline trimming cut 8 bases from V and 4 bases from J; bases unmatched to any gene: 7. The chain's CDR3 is CASGSGTSGYEQYF. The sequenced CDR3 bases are TGTGCCAGCGGGTCCGGGACTAGCGGTTACGAG.

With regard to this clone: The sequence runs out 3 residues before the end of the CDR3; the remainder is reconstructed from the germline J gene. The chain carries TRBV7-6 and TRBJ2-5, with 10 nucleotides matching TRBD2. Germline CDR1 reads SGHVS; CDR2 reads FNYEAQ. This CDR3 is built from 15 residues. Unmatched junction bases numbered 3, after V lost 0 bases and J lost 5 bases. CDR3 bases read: TGTGCCAGCAGCTTAGCAGCGGGGGGGGCGGAGACC. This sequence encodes CASSLAAGGAET. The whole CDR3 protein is CASSLAAGGAETQYF.